What follows is one T cell receptor (beta chain) and its context. These data come from a study of blood T cell repertoires in COVID-19. Whole-study context: The origin of the acute and convalescent COVID-19 samples was the United States, Italy and Spain. The analysed material was cDNA or gDNA that came from T cells, B-cell-depleted T cells, or PBMCs.

The CDR3 is 14 amino acids. Germline CDR1 is SGHRS and CDR2 is YFSETQ. Trimming cost V 3 bases and J 3 bases, with 12 bases left between them. Source study methods: From reference gene primer amplification, estimates of nucleated cell counts were derived. The method was immunoSEQ multiplex PCR; TCRdb's version includes in-frame clones alone and lacks a portion of them. Clonal size and the V and J genes are those of that table, whereas D and trimming came from the DNA. Altogether around 97,000 clones are present, around 87% being singletons, with the ten largest covering approximately 15%. The receptor was isolated from a human donor in a cohort sampled during active COVID-19. The V and J genes are TRBV5-1 and TRBJ1-2; tentatively, D is TRBD1 (5 bases). Sequences were obtained from peripheral blood. CDR3 region: CASSWLGGDYGYTF. For the CDR3, the DNA is TGCGCCAGCAGCTGGCTTGGGGGGGACTATGGCTACACCTTC.